This is a list of T cell receptor beta chains from one sample in a study of Tregs in tolerant kidney transplant recipients. The method was immunoSEQ multiplex PCR; TCRdb's version includes in-frame clones alone and lacks a portion of them. The repertoire includes about 83,000 clones, nearly 98% of them detected once, and over 0.45% sits in the top ten. The sequencing used CD4+ T cells from blood, collected before the transplant. Every receptor here comes from a human donor who received a combined kidney and bone marrow transplant. CDR3s include the opening cysteine and the closing phenylalanine or tryptophan. Each record gives: J gene, clone size, V gene, D gene, CDR3 DNA, CDR3 protein. D genes are given only for firm matches. Expanded clones get a size class; other rows say once, few or many, or leave the size out.

J: TRBJ1-2; size: NA; V: TRBV28; D: TRBD1; DNA: TGTGCCAGCAGTTTAAACAAGGGACAGGTCACCTTTTCTAACTATGGCTACACCTTC; CDR3: CASSLNKGQVTFSNYGYTF
J: TRBJ1-4; size: NA; V: TRBV19; D: NA; DNA: TGTGCCAGTAGACCCGTGGGGGAGGCGGGAGGAGGAAAACTGTTTTTT; CDR3: CASRPVGEAGGGKLFF
J: TRBJ2-1; size: once; V: TRBV7-2; D: TRBD2; DNA: TGTGCCAGCAGCTTCGCTAGCGGGGTTGAGCAGTTCTTC; CDR3: CASSFASGVEQFF
J: TRBJ2-3; size: NA; V: TRBV7-3; D: NA; DNA: TGTGCCAGCAGCTTACGGTCGGGGGAAGATACGCAGTATTTT; CDR3: CASSLRSGEDTQYF
J: TRBJ1-5; size: NA; V: TRBV28; D: NA; DNA: TGTGCCAGCAGTTTGCTATCCAGGGAGGGGCAGCCCCAGCATTTT; CDR3: CASSLLSREGQPQHF
J: TRBJ1-5; size: NA; V: TRBV18; D: TRBD1; DNA: TGTGCCAGCTCAACGGACAGGGGGCGAGGGGGAAATCAGCCCCAGCATTTT; CDR3: CASSTDRGRGGNQPQHF
J: TRBJ2-5; size: NA; V: TRBV11-3; D: NA; DNA: TGTGCCAGCAGCTCTGGGGGGCAAGAGACCCAGTACTTC; CDR3: CASSSGGQETQYF
J: TRBJ2-7; size: NA; V: TRBV2; D: NA; DNA: TGTGCCAGCAGTCATAAGAATAGCGTGGGGACCTACGAGCAGTACTTC; CDR3: CASSHKNSVGTYEQYF
J: TRBJ2-7; size: NA; V: TRBV5-4; D: NA; DNA: TGTGCCAGCAGCTCGGACTCCACCTACGAGCAGTACTTC; CDR3: CASSSDSTYEQYF
J: TRBJ1-5; size: once; V: TRBV2; D: TRBD1; DNA: TGTGCCAGCAAAAGGGACAGATTTTTTAATCAGCCCCAGCATTTT; CDR3: CASKRDRFFNQPQHF
J: TRBJ2-7; size: NA; V: TRBV20-1; D: NA; DNA: TGCAGTGCTCTACTAGTTACCGAGCAGTACTTC; CDR3: CSALLVTEQYF
J: TRBJ2-3; size: NA; V: TRBV5-5; D: TRBD2; DNA: TGTGCCAGCAGCTTGTTGCTAGCGGGAGGCGCAGATACGCAGTATTTT; CDR3: CASSLLLAGGADTQYF
J: TRBJ2-7; size: NA; V: TRBV25-1; D: TRBD1; DNA: TGTGCCAGCAGTCAATTGGGACAGGGTATTTACGAGCAGTACTTC; CDR3: CASSQLGQGIYEQYF
J: TRBJ2-2; size: NA; V: TRBV4-1; D: TRBD1; DNA: TGCGCCAGCAGCCAAGATAGGGACAGGGTGCGCGGCACCGGGGAGCTGTTTTTT; CDR3: CASSQDRDRVRGTGELFF
J: TRBJ2-7; size: NA; V: TRBV7-3; D: TRBD2; DNA: TGTGCCAGCAGCTTAGCGGGGGGGCCCGAGCAGTACTTC; CDR3: CASSLAGGPEQYF
J: TRBJ2-1; size: NA; V: TRBV7-2; D: TRBD2; DNA: TGTGCCAGCAGATGGAGTGGGGTCAGCGGGGGGCTCGATGAGCAGTTCTTC; CDR3: CASRWSGVSGGLDEQFF
J: TRBJ1-1; size: NA; V: TRBV5-1; D: NA; DNA: TGCGCCAGCACAGTAACGGGGGGGAACACTGAAGCTTTCTTT; CDR3: CASTVTGGNTEAFF
J: TRBJ2-5; size: NA; V: TRBV27; D: NA; DNA: TGTGCCAGCAGTTCCCACAGGGTTATAGAGACCCAGTACTTC; CDR3: CASSSHRVIETQYF
J: TRBJ1-2; size: NA; V: TRBV29-1; D: NA; DNA: TGCAGCGTTGTCAGGGGAGCTTATGGCTACACCTTC; CDR3: CSVVRGAYGYTF
J: TRBJ2-1; size: NA; V: TRBV7-3; D: TRBD2; DNA: TGTGCCAGCAGCTTAACAGGTCGGCTAGCGGGGGCTCTTACATGGGGGAATGAGCAGTTCTTC; CDR3: CASSLTGRLAGALTWGNEQFF
J: TRBJ2-3; size: NA; V: TRBV5-4; D: NA; DNA: TGTGCCAGCAGCCCCCGTCAGGATAGCACAGATACGCAGTATTTT; CDR3: CASSPRQDSTDTQYF
J: TRBJ1-4; size: NA; V: TRBV30; D: NA; DNA: TGTGCCTGGAGTGTACATCCACCGAATGAAAAACTGTTTTTT; CDR3: CAWSVHPPNEKLFF
J: TRBJ2-3; size: NA; V: TRBV6-1; D: NA; DNA: TGTGCCAGCACCCTAGGTCCGACGGATACGCAGTATTTT; CDR3: CASTLGPTDTQYF
J: TRBJ2-1; size: NA; V: TRBV20-1; D: NA; DNA: TGCAGTGCTAGCTACTACAATGAGCAGTTCTTC; CDR3: CSASYYNEQFF
J: TRBJ2-5; size: NA; V: TRBV7-6; D: TRBD2; DNA: TGTGCCAGCAGCTTACTAGGGGGCCTAGCGGGGGTGGAGACCCAGTACTTC; CDR3: CASSLLGGLAGVETQYF
J: TRBJ2-1; size: once; V: TRBV10-3; D: TRBD1; DNA: TGTGCCATCAGTGCGGACAGGGGGTTTGGGAATGAGCAGTTCTTC; CDR3: CAISADRGFGNEQFF
J: TRBJ1-1; size: NA; V: TRBV30; D: NA; DNA: TGTGCCTGGAGCTTACCGGTCCATTTCTTT; CDR3: CAWSLPVHFF
J: TRBJ2-7; size: NA; V: TRBV11-3; D: NA; DNA: TGTGCCAGCAGCTTAGGGGCGGGGACCTACGAGCAGTACTTC; CDR3: CASSLGAGTYEQYF
J: TRBJ2-3; size: NA; V: TRBV19; D: NA; DNA: TGTGCCAGTAGTCTAGCGACAGGATTCACAGATACGCAGTATTTT; CDR3: CASSLATGFTDTQYF
J: TRBJ2-2; size: NA; V: TRBV5-1; D: NA; DNA: TGCGCCAGCAGCTTGTTTATTGGGGGGACCGGGGAGCTGTTTTTT; CDR3: CASSLFIGGTGELFF
J: TRBJ2-3; size: NA; V: TRBV7-9; D: NA; DNA: TGTGCCAGCAGCTTGTCTCTAGCAGCCACAGATACGCAGTATTTT; CDR3: CASSLSLAATDTQYF
J: TRBJ1-3; size: NA; V: TRBV5-1; D: NA; DNA: TGCGCCAGCAGCTCCAGGACAGCCGCGGGAAACACCATATATTTT; CDR3: CASSSRTAAGNTIYF
J: TRBJ1-2; size: NA; V: TRBV27; D: NA; DNA: TGTGCCAGCAGTCTCCGAGGGGGGGGGACGGATGGCTACACCTTC; CDR3: CASSLRGGGTDGYTF
J: TRBJ1-5; size: NA; V: TRBV2; D: TRBD1; DNA: TGTGCCAGCAGTGACCGGACAGGGGGAGGTCAGCCCCAGCATTTT; CDR3: CASSDRTGGGQPQHF
J: TRBJ2-3; size: NA; V: TRBV10-3; D: NA; DNA: TGTGCCACTGAAGAAGGAGGCACAGATACGCAGTATTTT; CDR3: CATEEGGTDTQYF
J: TRBJ2-5; size: NA; V: TRBV14; D: TRBD2; DNA: TGTGCCAGCAGCCAAGATGGGACTAGAGTGGAGACCCAGTACTTC; CDR3: CASSQDGTRVETQYF
J: TRBJ1-2; size: NA; V: TRBV7-9; D: TRBD1; DNA: TGTGCCAGCAGCTTAGCGCGGGACAGGGACTATGGCTACACCTTC; CDR3: CASSLARDRDYGYTF
J: TRBJ2-2; size: NA; V: TRBV7-3; D: TRBD2; DNA: TGTGCCAGCAGCCCCAGCGGGGGGCCCACCGGGGAGCTGTTTTTT; CDR3: CASSPSGGPTGELFF
J: TRBJ2-5; size: NA; V: TRBV5-8; D: NA; DNA: TGTGCCAGCAGCCCCAAACTGGGGGGGCCTCAAGAGACCCAGTACTTC; CDR3: CASSPKLGGPQETQYF
J: TRBJ2-3; size: NA; V: TRBV4-3; D: TRBD2; DNA: TGCGCCAGCAGCCCCCGGACTAGCGGGGGGACCACAGATACGCAGTATTTT; CDR3: CASSPRTSGGTTDTQYF
J: TRBJ1-2; size: NA; V: TRBV18; D: TRBD1; DNA: TGTGCCAGCTCACCTTTCGAGGGACAGACTAACTATGGCTACACCTTC; CDR3: CASSPFEGQTNYGYTF